This record looks at one TCR beta chain sequence and its context. The target of this receptor is not known. The input lacks base qualities; no much larger clone sits a single base away. V is clipped by 5 bases and J by 3 bases, and the sequence between their germline boundaries is 15 bases long. Counted from cysteine to phenylalanine, this CDR3 has 15 amino acids. Only the CDR3 portion is preserved as DNA: 45 bases, with reading frame beginning at the first base. Taken from the germline V gene (reference sequence), the CDR1 and CDR2 loops are SEHNR and FQNEAQ. TCRbeta CDR3 regions were amplified from genomic DNA using the immunoSEQ Assay, a bias-controlled multiplex PCR. The original pipeline was this. Within the assay, amplification of reference gene primers was used to estimate how many nucleated cells each sample contained. To quantify the absolute abundance of each unique TCRbeta CDR3 rearrangement, sequence reads were collapsed and filtered. For each sample, productive Simpson clonality was calculated as the square root of Simpson's diversity index over productive rearrangements. In its TCRdb copy, this immuneACCESS table keeps in-frame sequences only and misses some clones. Where compared with another copy, unresolved V genes explain less than half of these, and the others have no known cause. From that table come the V and J calls and clone size; the DNA was used to work out D and trimming. The sample includes 210,000 or so clones, with around 85% observed a single time. The ten largest clones add up to 3% to 3.5% of the sample.

The data stem from a study of blood T cell repertoires in COVID-19 (dated by TCRdb to between 2020 and 2021). Describing the broader study: For ImmuneRACE Cohort 3, a participant was defined as recovered based on two consecutive negative NP/OP PCR tests, clearance by a healthcare professional, or resolution of symptoms. The collaborator samples originated in the United States, Italy and Spain and spanned the acute and convalescent phases of COVID-19. The material from the prospective study consisted of cDNA or gDNA derived from T cells, B-cell-depleted T cells, or PBMCs. Deeply sampled blood TCRbeta repertoires from subjects exposed to, actively infected with, or recovered from COVID-19 were included in the dataset. The repertoires were made available in a free public database intended to serve as a resource for research on the immune response to SARS-CoV-2. The samples were drawn from the first 160 participants of the ongoing ImmuneRACE study and from under 1,500 subjects provided by 6 global collaborators. Nearly every sample came with metadata listing a de-identified subject ID, COVID-19 status, age in years and sex. Where available, HLA class I and class II types were obtained from metadata supplied by the sample provider rather than from assay-based typing.

Participants in the prospective study were aged 18 to 89 years, lived in under 30 United States geographic areas, and enrolled through a virtual design. In the prospective study, participants were assigned to cohorts based on the clinical history participants reported in a screening survey and a study questionnaire. In the prospective study, mobile phlebotomists collected whole blood, serum and a nasopharyngeal or oropharyngeal swab from each participant. Additional blood draws and questionnaires over an approximately two-month period could optionally be provided by prospective study participants. Prospective study blood samples were shipped either frozen or at room temperature before DNA extraction. Paper-wide results and their limitations: The quantity of clinical and demographic metadata differed by source and by participant and was supplied without curation.

The sequence links TRBV7-9 to TRBJ2-3; the D segment could be TRBD2, given 7 matching bases. Sample: PBMCs or T cells enriched from blood (not recorded which). The receptor comes from a woman aged 50 to 60 in a cohort exposed to, infected with or recovered from COVID-19 (not recorded which). CDR3 reads: CASSPVGGRTDTQYF. The DNA sequence follows: TGTGCCAGCAGCCCAGTGGGGGGGCGGACAGATACGCAGTATTTT. The CDR3, completed at both ends by the reference TRBV7-9 and TRBJ2-3 genes, gives the full variable domain DTGVSQNPRHKITKRGQNVTFRCDPISEHNRLYWYRQTLGQGPEFLTYFQNEAQLEKSRLLSDRFSAERPKGSFSTLEIQRTEQGDSAMYLCASSPVGGRTDTQYFGPGTRLTVL.